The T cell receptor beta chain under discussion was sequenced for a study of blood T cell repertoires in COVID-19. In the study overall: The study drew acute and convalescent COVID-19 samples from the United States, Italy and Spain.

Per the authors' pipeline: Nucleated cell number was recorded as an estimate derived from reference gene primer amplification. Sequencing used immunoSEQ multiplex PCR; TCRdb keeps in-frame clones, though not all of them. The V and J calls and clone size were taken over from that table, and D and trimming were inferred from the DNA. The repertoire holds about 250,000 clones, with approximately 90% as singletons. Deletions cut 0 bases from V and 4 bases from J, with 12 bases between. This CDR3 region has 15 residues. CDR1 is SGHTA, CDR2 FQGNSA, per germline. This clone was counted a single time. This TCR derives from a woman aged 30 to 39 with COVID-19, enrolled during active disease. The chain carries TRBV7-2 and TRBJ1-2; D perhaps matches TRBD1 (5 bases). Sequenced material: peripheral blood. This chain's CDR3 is CASSLADSKGYGYTF. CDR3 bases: TGTGCCAGCAGCTTAGCCGACAGTAAGGGCTATGGCTACACCTTC.